The T cell receptor (beta chain) under discussion was sequenced for a study of PD-1 blockade in classical Hodgkin lymphoma. Time point noted: newly diagnosed, previously untreated cHL patient sample. Researchers report purifying CD4+ T cells from thawed PBMCs by magnetic negative selection. Comparison PBMCs came from previously untreated, newly diagnosed classical Hodgkin lymphoma patients. Study-wide findings and caveats: Lower baseline TCR diversity was reported for newly diagnosed patients than for healthy donors.

Sequencing used immunoSEQ multiplex PCR; TCRdb keeps in-frame clones, though not all of them. Of fewer than 40,000 clones in the sample, around nine tenths were seen once. Notes on this clone: The antigen remains undetermined.

CDR3 length: 15 residues. The sequence was obtained from a human donor with classical Hodgkin lymphoma. What was sequenced was CD4+ T cells from blood. This chain connects TRBV21-1 to TRBJ1-5. TRBV21-1 is classified as a pseudogene. CDR3 in DNA: TGTGCCAGCAGCCCCCGTCCGGAACCCCCTCAGCCCCAGCATTTT. This sequence encodes CASSPRPEPPQPQHF.